Listed below are T cell receptor beta chains from one sample, sequenced in a study of patients and donors after allogeneic stem cell transplantation. TCRdb re-derived calls from the RT-PCR reads in MiXCR, one entry per CDR3 protein. This table holds 65,000 to 80,000 distinct CDR3 sequences, around 27% found once. Sequencing was done on a sample of blood, either unsorted or a sorted T cell fraction (not recorded which). The receptors were gathered from a human donor who was either an allogeneic HSCT recipient or a stem cell or donor lymphocyte infusion donor (not recorded which). It is not recorded whose cells these are; they may come from a transplant donor. CDR3s include the opening cysteine and the closing phenylalanine or tryptophan. The D gene is left open where the match is weak. The size field is filled for only some rows; it gives once, few, many or a size class.

TRBV7-9	few	TRBJ1-1	.	TGTGCCAGCAGCTCCCTCGGGACTGAAGCTTTCTTT	CASSSLGTEAFF
TRBV24-1	.	TRBJ2-3	TRBD2	TGTGCCACCAGCCCCACTAGCGGCACAGATACGCAGTATTTT	CATSPTSGTDTQYF
TRBV20-1	few	TRBJ2-3	TRBD2	TGCAGTGCTGATCCGGGACTATCCACAGATACGCAGTATTTT	CSADPGLSTDTQYF
TRBV20-1	once	TRBJ2-7	.	TGCAGTGCTGAGGACCTAGGGTCCTACGAGCAGTACTTC	CSAEDLGSYEQYF
TRBV5-1	few	TRBJ1-2	TRBD1	TGCGCCAGCAGCTTGGCAGGGGGGATAGGCTACACCTTC	CASSLAGGIGYTF
TRBV7-2	few	TRBJ1-1	.	TGTGCCAGCAGCTTAGCCCACGATTTGAACACTGAAGCTTTCTTT	CASSLAHDLNTEAFF
TRBV6-5	.	TRBJ1-2	.	TGTGCCAGCAGTTACGGCACCTCGACCTTCCCCTATGGCTACACCTTC	CASSYGTSTFPYGYTF
TRBV5-1	many	TRBJ1-4	.	TGCGCCAGCAGCGTCGGACCGAGGGATGAAAAACTGTTTTTT	CASSVGPRDEKLFF
TRBV12-3/TRBV12-4	.	TRBJ2-7	TRBD2	TGTGCCAGCAGTAAAGGACTAGCCTACGAGCAGTACTTC	CASSKGLAYEQYF
TRBV30	.	TRBJ2-7	.	TGTGCCTGGAGTATTCGAGCCGAGCAGTACTTC	CAWSIRAEQYF
TRBV29-1	few	TRBJ2-1	TRBD1	TGCAGCGTTCGGCCAGGGGGATGGGGCAATGAGCAGTTCTTC	CSVRPGGWGNEQFF
TRBV5-6	.	TRBJ2-1	.	TGTGCCAGCAGCGATGAATTGAGGACTATTCCTTACAATGAGCAGTTCTTC	CASSDELRTIPYNEQFF
TRBV7-3	.	TRBJ2-5	.	TGTGCCAGCAGCTCCAGATCCCAAGAGACCCAGTACTTC	CASSSRSQETQYF
TRBV5-1	few	TRBJ1-4	.	TGCGCCAGCAGACCCGGCAGAGAACTATCAACTAATGAAAAACTGTTTTTT	CASRPGRELSTNEKLFF
TRBV7-9	once	TRBJ2-5	.	TGTGCCAGCAGCTTAATTAACAGGGAAGAGACCCAGTACTTC	CASSLINREETQYF
TRBV7-9	.	TRBJ1-1	TRBD1	TGTGCCAGCAGCTCGGGACAGTTTATACCTGAAGCTTTCTTT	CASSSGQFIPEAFF
TRBV10-3	.	TRBJ2-5	.	TGTGCCATCAGTGAAGCCGGTCGGGCTAGAAAAGAGACCCAGTACTTC	CAISEAGRARKETQYF
TRBV10-3	.	TRBJ2-7	TRBD1	TGTGCCATCAGTGAGACAGGGGGTTCCTACGAGCAGTACTTC	CAISETGGSYEQYF
TRBV7-9	few	TRBJ1-2	.	TGTGCCAGCAGTTCCGACAGGCACTATGGCTACACCTTC	CASSSDRHYGYTF
TRBV5-1	few	TRBJ2-5	TRBD2	TGCGCCAGCGCAAGGACTAGCGGGGACCAAGAGACCCAGTACTTC	CASARTSGDQETQYF
TRBV6-5	.	TRBJ1-1	TRBD1	TGTGCCAGCAGTTACAAGGGGACAGCCTCTGAAGCTTTCTTT	CASSYKGTASEAFF
TRBV4-2	many	TRBJ1-1	.	TGTGCCAGCGCGGGCCGGTCCGGGAACACTGAAGCTTTCTTT	CASAGRSGNTEAFF
TRBV20-1	.	TRBJ2-7	TRBD2	TGCAGTGCTCACGCTACCCTAGCGGGGGGGCCCTACGAGCAGTACTTC	CSAHATLAGGPYEQYF
TRBV12-3/TRBV12-4	.	TRBJ2-1	TRBD2	TGTGCCAGCAGTCCCGGACTAGCGTCGAGCTCCTACAATGAGCAGTTCTTC	CASSPGLASSSYNEQFF
TRBV25-1	few	TRBJ1-2	.	TGTGCCCCATCGGGGGGCTACACCTTC	CAPSGGYTF
TRBV12-3/TRBV12-4	few	TRBJ1-1	.	TGTGCCAGCAGTTTCCGCCCGGGGATGAACACTGAAGCTTTCTTT	CASSFRPGMNTEAFF
TRBV3-2	.	TRBJ1-6	.	TGTGCCAGCCGAAGACGGACCGGGGGGAATTCACCCCTCCACTTT	CASRRRTGGNSPLHF
TRBV4-2	.	TRBJ2-1	TRBD2	TGTGCCAGCAGCCCTCTTGGGACTAGCGGGGGGATCTACAATGAGCAGTTCTTC	CASSPLGTSGGIYNEQFF
TRBV5-1	few	TRBJ2-7	TRBD1	TGCGCCAGCAGCTTGGGACAGGGGCTCCCCTACGAGCAGTACTTC	CASSLGQGLPYEQYF